The rows below give T cell receptor beta chains drawn from one sample of a study of blood T cell repertoires in COVID-19. Only in-frame clones appear in the TCRdb table, and some are missing; sequencing was by immunoSEQ multiplex PCR. The profile shows around 300,000 clones, approximately 83% of them singletons. Sequencing was carried out using peripheral blood. All receptors derive from a woman in her 30s who had recovered from COVID-19. Each CDR3 is given with its conserved first and last residue.

>TRBV6-5|TRBJ1-1
CASRMDRTTSSAFF
>TRBV16|TRBJ1-1
CASSPRGYAEAFF
>TRBV5-1|TRBJ2-7
CASNWGGDSYEQYF
>TRBV7-2|TRBJ2-7
CASSLFSRDSTYEQYF
>TRBV5-1|TRBJ2-7
CASSAGRDRDVYEQYF
>TRBV4-1|TRBJ2-5
CASSQNSGGIQETQYF
>TRBV14|TRBJ1-2
CASSQGRDGYTF
>TRBV6-4|TRBJ1-2
CATTRGLKYGYTF
>TRBV10-1|TRBJ1-1
CASSADSRQNTEAFF
>TRBV19|TRBJ2-3
CASRTGGATDTQYF
>TRBV19|TRBJ1-3
CASSFGQVSGNTIYF
>TRBV27|TRBJ2-7
CASRGLDYSYEQYF
>TRBV24-1|TRBJ1-2
CATSDTRQGALFGYTF
>TRBV5-1|TRBJ2-1
CASSLGLGQGGNEQFF
>TRBV5-4|TRBJ1-1
CASSFSDTKNTEAFF
>TRBV4-2|TRBJ1-5
CASSQDRAGRTQHF
>TRBV28|TRBJ2-2
CASSRIDWNTGELFF
>TRBV5-6|TRBJ2-7
CASSYQRTGSSYEQYF
>TRBV5-1|TRBJ2-7
CASSLFSSAQSYEQYF
>TRBV2|TRBJ2-7
CASSDTYEQYF
>TRBV7-9|TRBJ2-1
CASSALLALSSYNEQFF
>TRBV28|TRBJ1-3
CASSSVNRANTIYF
>TRBV12-2|TRBJ1-5
CASRFLCCDISQPQHF
>TRBV12-3/TRBV12-4|TRBJ2-3
CASAGRQGFTQYF
>TRBV6-4|TRBJ2-1
CASSDSASWANEQFF
>TRBV7-2|TRBJ1-5
CASSLDRASNQPQHF
>TRBV6-6|TRBJ1-4
CASWDITNEKLFF
>TRBV4-1|TRBJ1-2
CASSQVYGGNGYTF
>TRBV30|TRBJ2-7
CAWSTGGAYEQYF
>TRBV28|TRBJ1-4
CASRPPGANEKLFF
>TRBV27|TRBJ1-3
CASSSQASGNTIYF
>TRBV6-5|TRBJ2-3
CASSSRAGATGDTQYF
>TRBV12-3/TRBV12-4|TRBJ2-7
CASSLRTGNEQYF
>TRBV4-3|TRBJ2-7
CASSRDTISYEQYF
>TRBV5-8|TRBJ2-1
CASHLEGGIDEQFF
>TRBV7-3|TRBJ2-3
CASSLMGADTDTQYF
>TRBV11-2|TRBJ2-7
CASSLPPSYEQYF
>TRBV29-1|TRBJ2-3
CSVDGLALKLTDTQYF
>TRBV6-2/TRBV6-3|TRBJ2-1
CASSYSRLARHNEQFF
>TRBV19|TRBJ1-1
CASSPHRDTEAFF
>TRBV30|TRBJ1-2
CAWRKKTGINYGYTF
>TRBV7-2|TRBJ2-1
CASSFPSRREGPTYNEQFF
>TRBV5-1|TRBJ2-1
CASSWETTGTGRNNEQFF
>TRBV12-5|TRBJ2-7
CASGVGGRGLSGEQYF
>TRBV7-7|TRBJ2-5
CASSLGRGVSETQYF